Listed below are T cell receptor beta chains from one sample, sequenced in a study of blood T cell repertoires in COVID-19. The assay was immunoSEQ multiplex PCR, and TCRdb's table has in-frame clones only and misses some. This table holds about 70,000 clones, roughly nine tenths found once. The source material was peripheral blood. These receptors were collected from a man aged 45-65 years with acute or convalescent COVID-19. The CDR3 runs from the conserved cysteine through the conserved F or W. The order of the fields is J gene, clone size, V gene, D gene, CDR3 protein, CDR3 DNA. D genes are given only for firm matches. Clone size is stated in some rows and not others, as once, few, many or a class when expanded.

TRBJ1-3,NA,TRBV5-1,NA,CASSLAGGVSGNTIYF,TGCGCCAGCAGCTTGGCCGGAGGTGTCTCTGGAAACACCATATATTTT
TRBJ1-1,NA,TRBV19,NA,CASSQPSTHRSTEAFF,TGTGCCAGTAGTCAACCATCCACGCACCGGAGCACTGAAGCTTTCTTT
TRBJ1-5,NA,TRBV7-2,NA,CASSPGTPNQPQHF,TGTGCCAGCAGTCCCGGGACACCGAATCAGCCCCAGCATTTT
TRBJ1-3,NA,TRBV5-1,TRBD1,CASSLLDLGQGSSGNTIYF,TGCGCCAGCAGCTTGCTTGACCTGGGACAGGGCAGCTCTGGAAACACCATATATTTT
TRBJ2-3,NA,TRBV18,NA,CASSPSSGADTQYF,TGTGCCAGCTCACCGTCTTCCGGGGCAGATACGCAGTATTTT
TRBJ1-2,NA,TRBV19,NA,CASSIDNGIYGYTF,TGTGCCAGTAGTATAGATAACGGGATTTATGGCTACACCTTC
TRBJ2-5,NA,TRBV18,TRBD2,CASSPGAGAPETQYF,TGTGCCAGCTCACCAGGCGCGGGAGCCCCAGAGACCCAGTACTTC
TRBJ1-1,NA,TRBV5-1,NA,CASSFLTVSNTEAFF,TGCGCCAGCAGCTTCCTGACAGTTTCGAACACTGAAGCTTTCTTT
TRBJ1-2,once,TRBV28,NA,CASRKTGRGYTF,TGTGCCAGCAGAAAGACAGGTCGGGGCTACACCTTC
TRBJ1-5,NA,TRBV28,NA,CASRRKLAEVTFYSNQPQHF,TGTGCCAGCAGACGCAAGTTAGCAGAGGTAACATTTTATAGCAATCAGCCCCAGCATTTT
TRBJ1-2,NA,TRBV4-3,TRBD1,CASSPKIRGQGSYGYTF,TGCGCCAGCAGCCCCAAGATAAGGGGACAGGGGTCCTATGGCTACACCTTC
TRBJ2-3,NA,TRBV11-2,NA,CASTRDKRPMRTDTQYF,TGTGCCAGCACCCGGGACAAACGACCAATGAGGACAGATACGCAGTATTTT
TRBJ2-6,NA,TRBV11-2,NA,CASSLMRVGANVLTF,TGTGCCAGCAGCTTAATGAGGGTTGGGGCCAACGTCCTGACTTTC
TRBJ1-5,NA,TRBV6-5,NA,CASSASGFSNQPQHF,TGTGCCAGCAGCGCGTCGGGTTTTAGCAATCAGCCCCAGCATTTT
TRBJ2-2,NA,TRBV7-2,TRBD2,CASSPGLANTGELFF,TGTGCCAGCAGCCCTGGACTAGCGAACACCGGGGAGCTGTTTTTT
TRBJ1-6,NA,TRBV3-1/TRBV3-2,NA,CASSQEEVGSPLHF,TGTGCCAGCAGCCAAGAAGAGGTGGGTTCACCCCTCCACTTT
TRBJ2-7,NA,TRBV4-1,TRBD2,CASSQEAGARRDEQYF,TGCGCCAGCAGCCAAGAGGCGGGAGCGCGCCGGGACGAGCAGTACTTC
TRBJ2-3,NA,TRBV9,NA,CASSVDLGGGVRDTQYF,TGTGCCAGCAGCGTAGACCTAGGTGGAGGGGTCAGAGATACGCAGTATTTT
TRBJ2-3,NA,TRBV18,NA,CASSPLTGADTQYF,TGTGCCAGCTCACCACTGACCGGGGCAGATACGCAGTATTTT
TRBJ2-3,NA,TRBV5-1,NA,CASGSAGTDTQYF,TGCGCCAGCGGTAGCGCCGGCACAGATACGCAGTATTTT
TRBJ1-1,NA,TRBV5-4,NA,CASSLRYSVQTNTEAFF,TGTGCCAGCAGCTTGCGGTATTCTGTACAGACGAACACTGAAGCTTTCTTT
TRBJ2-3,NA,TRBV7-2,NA,CASSVRDFTDTQYF,TGTGCCAGCAGCGTCAGGGATTTCACAGATACGCAGTATTTT
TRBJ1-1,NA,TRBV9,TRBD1,CASSGRTGLNTEAFF,TGTGCCAGCAGCGGCCGGACAGGCCTAAACACTGAAGCTTTCTTT
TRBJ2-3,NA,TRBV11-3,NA,CASSLDRDWISTDTQYF,TGTGCCAGCAGCTTAGATCGGGACTGGATAAGCACAGATACGCAGTATTTT
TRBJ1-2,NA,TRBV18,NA,CASSPPMFFGYGYTF,TGTGCCAGCTCACCACCTATGTTTTTCGGGTATGGCTACACCTTC
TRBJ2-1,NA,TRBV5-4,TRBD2,CASRQAGVTTNEQFF,TGTGCCAGCAGGCAAGCGGGAGTTACCACGAATGAGCAGTTCTTC
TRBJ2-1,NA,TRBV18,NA,CASSPRNYNYNEQFF,TGTGCCAGCTCACCACGAAACTACAATTACAATGAGCAGTTCTTC
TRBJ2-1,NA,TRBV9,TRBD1,CASSVGGGADEQFF,TGTGCCAGCAGCGTAGGAGGGGGCGCGGATGAGCAGTTCTTC
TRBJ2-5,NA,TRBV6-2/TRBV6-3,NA,CASSYSIRQETQYF,TGTGCCAGCAGTTACTCTATTCGGCAAGAGACCCAGTACTTC
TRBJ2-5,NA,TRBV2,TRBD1,CASDGQGETQYF,TGTGCCAGCGACGGACAGGGGGAGACCCAGTACTTC
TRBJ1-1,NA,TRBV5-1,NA,CASSLMWQENTEAFF,TGCGCCAGCAGCTTGATGTGGCAGGAGAACACTGAAGCTTTCTTT
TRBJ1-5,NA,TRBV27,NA,CASSLEGSGNQPQHF,TGTGCCAGCAGTTTAGAGGGATCTGGCAATCAGCCCCAGCATTTT
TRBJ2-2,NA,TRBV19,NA,CASSITGQIGELFF,TGTGCCAGTAGTATCACAGGGCAGATCGGGGAGCTGTTTTTT
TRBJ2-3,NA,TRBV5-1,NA,CASSLAGGLADTQYF,TGCGCCAGCAGCTTGGCCGGAGGGCTTGCAGATACGCAGTATTTT
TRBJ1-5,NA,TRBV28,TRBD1,CASRRDRGSVQPQHF,TGTGCCAGCAGACGGGACAGGGGATCGGTCCAGCCCCAGCATTTT
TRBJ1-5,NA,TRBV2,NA,CASSEEQSNQPQHF,TGTGCCAGCAGTGAAGAACAGTCCAATCAGCCCCAGCATTTT
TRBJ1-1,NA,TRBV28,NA,CASSGEGIMNTEAFF,TGTGCCAGCAGCGGGGAGGGGATCATGAACACTGAAGCTTTCTTT
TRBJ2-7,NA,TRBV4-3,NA,CASSQDLGGNYEQYF,TGCGCCAGCAGCCAAGATCTTGGCGGAAACTACGAGCAGTACTTC
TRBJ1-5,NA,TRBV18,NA,CASSPLPSPRGNQPQHF,TGTGCCAGCTCACCACTACCATCCCCCAGGGGCAATCAGCCCCAGCATTTT
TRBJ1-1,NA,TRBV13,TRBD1,CASSARDRHTEAFF,TGTGCCAGCAGCGCCAGGGACAGACACACTGAAGCTTTCTTT
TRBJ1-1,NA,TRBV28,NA,CASGRGGGTEAFF,TGTGCCAGCGGGAGGGGAGGAGGCACTGAAGCTTTCTTT
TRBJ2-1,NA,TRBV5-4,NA,CASEGLSNEQFF,TGTGCCAGCGAGGGACTTTCCAATGAGCAGTTCTTC